The present T cell receptor beta chain was sequenced within a study of cytomegalovirus exposure and HLA in healthy donors. About the study: The early release's HLA-typed donors yielded 80 million to 95 million unique TCRs.

The CDR3 runs to 14 residues. V was shortened by 6 bases and J by 1 base, with 11 bases between the two germline ends. The V gene's germline CDR1 is LNHDA and CDR2 SQIVND (reference sequence). Vbeta (60) and Jbeta (13) primers were used in the PCR. Clones were sequenced by immunoSEQ multiplex PCR, and TCRdb holds only the in-frame ones, with some missing. The sample has around 50,000 clones, roughly 83% seen once. All donors participated as healthy donors of bone marrow. The rearrangement links TRBV19 to TRBJ2-3; tentative D call: TRBD1 (6 bases). Specimen: PBMCs. The TCR sequence derives from a man aged 30-40 years in good health and CMV-seronegative. CDR3: CASRHRAGTDTQYF. CDR3 nucleotides: TGTGCCAGTAGGCACAGGGCGGGCACAGATACGCAGTATTTT.